These T cell receptor beta chains were read from a single sample in a study of blood T cell repertoires in COVID-19. Repertoires were generated with immunoSEQ multiplex PCR, while TCRdb's copy carries only in-frame clones and drops some. The repertoire includes roughly 100,000 clones, roughly 87% of them detected once, and 2% to 2.5% sits in the top ten. Sample: peripheral blood. The receptors were sampled from a man aged 50-60 years with active COVID-19. CDR3s include the opening cysteine and the closing phenylalanine or tryptophan. Fields, in order: V gene, clone size, D gene, J gene, CDR3 DNA, CDR3 protein. D genes are given only for firm matches. The size of a clone is reported for some rows only, either as once, few or many, or as a class for expanded clones.

>TRBV7-2|NA|TRBD1|TRBJ2-1
TGTGCCAGCAGCTTAGTGGGGACAGGAGATTACAATGAGCAGTTCTTC
CASSLVGTGDYNEQFF
>TRBV11-2|once|NA|TRBJ2-7
TGTGCCAGCAGCTCCAAGCGTTTCTCCGAGCAGTACTTC
CASSSKRFSEQYF
>TRBV2|NA|NA|TRBJ2-5
TGTGCCAGCAGGGCCCGACGGCGGAGCGAAGAGACCCAGTACTTC
CASRARRRSEETQYF
>TRBV15|NA|TRBD1|TRBJ2-3
TGTGCCACCAGCAGAGGAGAACAGGGGGCAAGACTGAGGGATACGCAGTATTTT
CATSRGEQGARLRDTQYF
>TRBV9|NA|TRBD1|TRBJ2-7
TGTGCCAGCAGCGGAGGACAGGGCCCCTCCTACGAGCAGTACTTC
CASSGGQGPSYEQYF
>TRBV6-5|NA|NA|TRBJ2-2
TGTGCCACCCGGAGGGGCCTGACCACCGGGGAGCTGTTTTTT
CATRRGLTTGELFF
>TRBV3-1/TRBV3-2|NA|NA|TRBJ1-6
TGTGCCAGCAGCCAAGTGAGTACATGGGGCCCAAGGAATAATTCACCCCTCCACTTT
CASSQVSTWGPRNNSPLHF
>TRBV19|few|TRBD1|TRBJ2-7
TGTGCCAGTAGTATCCGGGACAGGAGATACGAGCAGTACTTC
CASSIRDRRYEQYF
>TRBV4-1|few|NA|TRBJ2-2
TGCGCCAGCAGCCACCCCATTCCCCCACATACCGGGGAGCTGTTTTTT
CASSHPIPPHTGELFF
>TRBV7-8|NA|NA|TRBJ1-5
TGTGCCCCCCTCCATGTCAGAAATCATAGCAATCAGCCCCAGCATTTT
CAPLHVRNHSNQPQHF
>TRBV4-3|NA|NA|TRBJ1-2
TGCGCCAGCAGCCAGACAGGCATCTATGGCTACACCTTC
CASSQTGIYGYTF
>TRBV15|NA|TRBD1|TRBJ1-1
TGTGCCACCAGCAGAGGAGGGACAGCGGAGGGTGAAGCTTTCTTT
CATSRGGTAEGEAFF
>TRBV3-1/TRBV3-2|NA|NA|TRBJ2-2
TGTGCCAGCAGCCGACAGGCGTCGCGGCTGAACACCGGGGAGCTGTTTTTT
CASSRQASRLNTGELFF
>TRBV19|few|TRBD2|TRBJ2-7
TGTGCCAGTAGTATGTTCGGCGGGGGATATTACGAGCAGTACTTC
CASSMFGGGYYEQYF
>TRBV18|NA|TRBD1|TRBJ1-2
TGTGCCAGCTCACCACCGGCCAGGGGGCACTATGGCTACACCTTC
CASSPPARGHYGYTF
>TRBV7-2|NA|NA|TRBJ1-6
TGTGCCAGCAGCTTGTCAGGGGAGCGGTCACCCCTCCACTTT
CASSLSGERSPLHF
>TRBV7-2|NA|TRBD2|TRBJ2-2
TGTGCCAGCAGCTTCTACGGGGGGTTAAGGGAGCTGTTTTTT
CASSFYGGLRELFF
>TRBV6-2/TRBV6-3|once|TRBD1|TRBJ1-1
TGTGCCAGCAGTTACTCCCGGGACAGGGCGCCTGAAGCTTTCTTT
CASSYSRDRAPEAFF
>TRBV5-1|many|NA|TRBJ2-3
TGCGCCAGCAGCTCGGGTAGCGGTGCGGATACGCAGTATTTT
CASSSGSGADTQYF
>TRBV7-9|NA|TRBD1|TRBJ1-2
TGTGCCAGCAGCTTAGCCCCCGGGACAGGGGGCTACTATGGCTACACCTTC
CASSLAPGTGGYYGYTF
>TRBV4-3|NA|NA|TRBJ2-2
TGCGCCAGCCAAAGAGGCCCGAACACCGGGGAGCTGTTTTTT
CASQRGPNTGELFF
>TRBV28|NA|TRBD1|TRBJ1-3
TGTGCTACTGGACAGGGAAGACCCTCTGGAAACACCATATATTTT
CATGQGRPSGNTIYF
>TRBV9|NA|TRBD1|TRBJ2-3
TGTGCCAGCAGCGTAGCAAGGGGGCGCACAGATACGCAGTATTTT
CASSVARGRTDTQYF
>TRBV3-1/TRBV3-2|NA|NA|TRBJ1-5
TGTGCCAGCAGCCAAGGGGAGGGCAATCAGCCCCAGCATTTT
CASSQGEGNQPQHF
>TRBV25-1|NA|NA|TRBJ2-3
TGTGCCAGCAGTGGCGGGGGCACAGATACGCAGTATTTT
CASSGGGTDTQYF
>TRBV6-1|NA|NA|TRBJ1-1
TGTGCCAGCAGTGATCGGACTGCCCGCGCTGAAGCTTTCTTT
CASSDRTARAEAFF
>TRBV4-2|NA|NA|TRBJ2-3
TGTGCCAGCAGCCAAGCTCCCGGGGGACGATGGGGCCCAGATACGCAGTATTTT
CASSQAPGGRWGPDTQYF